The rows below give T cell receptor beta chains drawn from one sample of a study of technical replicates of blood from a few donors. The assay was immunoSEQ multiplex PCR, and TCRdb's table has in-frame clones only and misses some. The table includes 60,000 or so clones, more than 75% detected once. The sequencing sample was made of PBMCs. The receptors were sampled from a human donor in good health. Some clones in this sample may be carry-over from other donors' samples. CDR3s include the opening cysteine and the closing phenylalanine or tryptophan. The order of the fields is CDR3 protein, CDR3 DNA, J gene, D gene, clone size, V gene. A D gene is named only where the DNA matches it firmly. A clone size is listed for some rows: how often the clone was seen (once, few, many), or a class if it is expanded.

CDR3aa: CASNQREAFGTQYF; CDR3nt: TGTGCCAGCAACCAGCGGGAGGCATTTGGGACCCAGTACTTC; j_gene: TRBJ2-5; d_gene: TRBD2; abundance: .; v_gene: TRBV11-2
CDR3aa: CASSLAGYGSGNTIYF; CDR3nt: TGTGCCAGCAGCTTAGCCGGGTATGGCTCTGGAAACACCATATATTTT; j_gene: TRBJ1-3; d_gene: .; abundance: few; v_gene: TRBV7-6
CDR3aa: CASSYRSSGGSYEQYF; CDR3nt: TGTGCCAGCAGTTACAGGTCTAGCGGTGGGTCCTACGAGCAGTACTTC; j_gene: TRBJ2-7; d_gene: TRBD2; abundance: .; v_gene: TRBV6-5
CDR3aa: CASSSKGQGSKETQYF; CDR3nt: TGTGCCAGCAGCTCAAAAGGACAGGGCAGTAAAGAGACCCAGTACTTC; j_gene: TRBJ2-5; d_gene: TRBD1; abundance: .; v_gene: TRBV5-4
CDR3aa: CSGGPGGFDGYTF; CDR3nt: TGCAGCGGAGGACCAGGGGGGTTTGATGGCTACACCTTC; j_gene: TRBJ1-2; d_gene: TRBD1; abundance: .; v_gene: TRBV29-1
CDR3aa: CASSLAGDAEKQFF; CDR3nt: TGTGCCAGCAGCTTAGCGGGAGACGCCGAGAAGCAGTTCTTC; j_gene: TRBJ2-1; d_gene: .; abundance: .; v_gene: TRBV7-9
CDR3aa: CAISGGTGGVNEQFF; CDR3nt: TGTGCCATCAGTGGCGGGACAGGGGGTGTCAATGAGCAGTTCTTC; j_gene: TRBJ2-1; d_gene: TRBD1; abundance: .; v_gene: TRBV10-3
CDR3aa: CASRKSGGRHTDTQYF; CDR3nt: TGTGCCAGCAGGAAAAGCGGGGGCCGACACACAGATACGCAGTATTTT; j_gene: TRBJ2-3; d_gene: TRBD2; abundance: .; v_gene: TRBV14
CDR3aa: CASRSSGGGYTF; CDR3nt: TGTGCCAGCAGATCGAGCGGTGGTGGCTACACCTTC; j_gene: TRBJ1-2; d_gene: .; abundance: .; v_gene: TRBV11-2
CDR3aa: CASSSDGPGGSGNTIYF; CDR3nt: TGCGCCAGCAGCTCGGACGGGCCAGGGGGCTCTGGAAACACCATATATTTT; j_gene: TRBJ1-3; d_gene: TRBD1; abundance: .; v_gene: TRBV5-1
CDR3aa: CASSPDSYTEAFF; CDR3nt: TGTGCCAGCAGCCCGGACAGCTACACTGAAGCTTTCTTT; j_gene: TRBJ1-1; d_gene: .; abundance: .; v_gene: TRBV7-2
CDR3aa: CASSQVTTAGSIQYF; CDR3nt: TGTGCCAGCAGCCAAGTGACTACGGCGGGCTCCATTCAGTACTTC; j_gene: TRBJ2-4; d_gene: .; abundance: .; v_gene: TRBV4-2
CDR3aa: CASSDPTTSGRTDTQYF; CDR3nt: TGTGCCAGCAGTGATCCCACGACTAGCGGGAGGACAGATACGCAGTATTTT; j_gene: TRBJ2-3; d_gene: TRBD2; abundance: .; v_gene: TRBV25-1
CDR3aa: CASSLWGDQPQHF; CDR3nt: TGTGCCAGCAGCTTGTGGGGGGATCAGCCCCAGCATTTT; j_gene: TRBJ1-5; d_gene: .; abundance: .; v_gene: TRBV5-8
CDR3aa: CASTGTGGTYGYTF; CDR3nt: TGTGCCAGCACAGGGACAGGGGGCACCTATGGCTACACCTTC; j_gene: TRBJ1-2; d_gene: TRBD1; abundance: .; v_gene: TRBV6-1
CDR3aa: CASSLTGDYGYTF; CDR3nt: TGTGCCAGCAGCTTAACAGGGGACTATGGCTACACCTTC; j_gene: TRBJ1-2; d_gene: TRBD1; abundance: .; v_gene: TRBV7-2
CDR3aa: CASSLETGAEAFF; CDR3nt: TGTGCCAGCAGCTTAGAAACAGGGGCTGAAGCTTTCTTT; j_gene: TRBJ1-1; d_gene: TRBD1; abundance: .; v_gene: TRBV7-3
CDR3aa: CASSSATEGARYNEQFF; CDR3nt: TGTGCCAGCAGCTCGGCCACGGAGGGGGCCCGCTACAATGAGCAGTTCTTC; j_gene: TRBJ2-1; d_gene: .; abundance: .; v_gene: TRBV5-6
CDR3aa: CASSDWGLGNTIYF; CDR3nt: TGTGCCAGCAGTGACTGGGGGCTTGGAAACACCATATATTTT; j_gene: TRBJ1-3; d_gene: .; abundance: .; v_gene: TRBV6-1
CDR3aa: CASSLAPSNAEQFF; CDR3nt: TGTGCCAGCAGCTTAGCGCCTAGTAATGCTGAGCAGTTCTTC; j_gene: TRBJ2-1; d_gene: .; abundance: once; v_gene: TRBV11-3
CDR3aa: CASIPGLTGKDTEAFF; CDR3nt: TGTGCCAGCATCCCGGGACTGACAGGGAAAGACACTGAAGCTTTCTTT; j_gene: TRBJ1-1; d_gene: TRBD1; abundance: .; v_gene: TRBV5-6
CDR3aa: CATSGPGQGTVNEQFF; CDR3nt: TGTGCCACCAGCGGTCCGGGACAGGGAACTGTCAATGAGCAGTTCTTC; j_gene: TRBJ2-1; d_gene: TRBD1; abundance: once; v_gene: TRBV15
CDR3aa: CASSRSGIPQETQYF; CDR3nt: TGTGCCAGCAGTCGTAGCGGGATACCCCAAGAGACCCAGTACTTC; j_gene: TRBJ2-5; d_gene: TRBD2; abundance: .; v_gene: TRBV7-9
CDR3aa: CASSQSLERVSPFEQYF; CDR3nt: TGCGCCAGCAGCCAATCCCTCGAGAGGGTTTCCCCCTTCGAGCAGTACTTC; j_gene: TRBJ2-7; d_gene: .; abundance: .; v_gene: TRBV4-3
CDR3aa: CASSSGQGETQYF; CDR3nt: TGTGCCAGCAGCTCAGGACAGGGGGAGACCCAGTACTTC; j_gene: TRBJ2-5; d_gene: TRBD1; abundance: .; v_gene: TRBV2
CDR3aa: CASSPQPLNYNEQFF; CDR3nt: TGTGCCAGCAGCCCCCAACCCCTAAACTACAATGAGCAGTTCTTC; j_gene: TRBJ2-1; d_gene: .; abundance: .; v_gene: TRBV9
CDR3aa: CASSGGGGVMNTEAFF; CDR3nt: TGTGCCAGCAGTGGGGGTGGGGGGGTGATGAACACTGAAGCTTTCTTT; j_gene: TRBJ1-1; d_gene: .; abundance: .; v_gene: TRBV6-1
CDR3aa: CASSLAGNYGYTF; CDR3nt: TGTGCCAGCAGCTTGGCCGGGAACTATGGCTACACCTTC; j_gene: TRBJ1-2; d_gene: .; abundance: few; v_gene: TRBV5-4
CDR3aa: CASSSTSGRGGELFF; CDR3nt: TGTGCCAGCAGTTCGACTAGCGGGAGGGGCGGGGAGCTGTTTTTT; j_gene: TRBJ2-2; d_gene: TRBD2; abundance: once; v_gene: TRBV11-2
CDR3aa: CASSLSVREQFF; CDR3nt: TGTGCCAGCAGCTTAAGCGTGCGGGAGCAGTTCTTC; j_gene: TRBJ2-1; d_gene: .; abundance: .; v_gene: TRBV7-2
CDR3aa: CASSARGGYNEQFF; CDR3nt: TGTGCCAGCAGTGCTAGGGGAGGGTACAATGAGCAGTTCTTC; j_gene: TRBJ2-1; d_gene: TRBD2; abundance: .; v_gene: TRBV6-4
CDR3aa: CASKAGYEHEQFF; CDR3nt: TGTGCCAGCAAGGCAGGGTATGAGCATGAGCAGTTCTTC; j_gene: TRBJ2-1; d_gene: .; abundance: .; v_gene: TRBV2
CDR3aa: CASSIGGISSYNSPLHF; CDR3nt: TGTGCCAGTAGTATAGGGGGCATCAGCTCCTATAATTCACCCCTCCACTTT; j_gene: TRBJ1-6; d_gene: .; abundance: .; v_gene: TRBV19
CDR3aa: CASRGTGGYQETQYF; CDR3nt: TGTGCCAGCAGAGGGACAGGGGGCTACCAAGAGACCCAGTACTTC; j_gene: TRBJ2-5; d_gene: TRBD1; abundance: .; v_gene: TRBV6-6
CDR3aa: CASSPTSGGAPGELFF; CDR3nt: TGTGCCAGCAGCCCAACTAGCGGGGGGGCCCCAGGGGAGCTGTTTTTT; j_gene: TRBJ2-2; d_gene: TRBD2; abundance: .; v_gene: TRBV7-3
CDR3aa: CASSDSGAANEKLFF; CDR3nt: TGTGCCAGCAGTGACTCTGGGGCGGCTAATGAAAAACTGTTTTTT; j_gene: TRBJ1-4; d_gene: .; abundance: .; v_gene: TRBV6-4
CDR3aa: CASSLGLGLVNEQFF; CDR3nt: TGTGCCAGTAGCCTGGGACTAGGCTTGGTCAATGAGCAGTTCTTC; j_gene: TRBJ2-1; d_gene: TRBD2; abundance: .; v_gene: TRBV19
CDR3aa: CASSETTSLFF; CDR3nt: TGTGCCAGCAGTGAGACTACAAGCCTGTTCTTC; j_gene: TRBJ2-1; d_gene: .; abundance: .; v_gene: TRBV2
CDR3aa: CAISDPLGSSYEQYF; CDR3nt: TGTGCCATCAGTGACCCTCTTGGGAGTAGTTACGAGCAGTACTTC; j_gene: TRBJ2-7; d_gene: .; abundance: once; v_gene: TRBV10-3
CDR3aa: CASSRGASGYEQYF; CDR3nt: TGTGCCAGCAGCCGAGGGGCTAGCGGCTACGAGCAGTACTTC; j_gene: TRBJ2-7; d_gene: TRBD2; abundance: .; v_gene: TRBV2
CDR3aa: CASSAGGLNEQFF; CDR3nt: TGTGCCAGCAGCGCCGGGGGGCTCAATGAGCAGTTCTTC; j_gene: TRBJ2-1; d_gene: .; abundance: .; v_gene: TRBV7-2
CDR3aa: CASSQGRLAGSRQETQYF; CDR3nt: TGCGCCAGCAGCCAGGGAAGACTAGCGGGAAGTCGGCAAGAGACCCAGTACTTC; j_gene: TRBJ2-5; d_gene: TRBD2; abundance: .; v_gene: TRBV4-1